This TCR beta chain was sequenced for a study of brain T cells in children with intractable seizures. V lost 7 bases and J lost 5; bases outside the gene matches: 12. The CDR3 sequence is 15 residues long. In germline, CDR1 is MNHEY, CDR2 SMNVEV (reference sequence). Study-wide results and caveats: Viral specificity was inferred only from CDR3 similarity; HCMV serostatus was unknown.

This sample's time point: blood from clinic visit 5 months post-surgery; TSC patient then seizure free. Patients received at least one anti-epileptic drug before surgery. This clone was found once. Its antigen is as yet unknown. The table came from immunoSEQ multiplex PCR; TCRdb's copy has only in-frame clones and leaves some out. The sample includes about 340,000 clones, about 93% of them seen just once. This TCR derives from a boy less than two years old with tuberous sclerosis and intractable seizures. This chain joins TRBV27 and TRBJ1-1; TRBD1 matches at 8 bases. Sequences were derived from peripheral blood, sampled about 5 months after surgery. CDR3 amino acids: CASISSGGSRTEAFF. The CDR3 coding sequence is TGTGCCAGCATCTCTTCAGGGGGCAGTAGGACTGAAGCTTTCTTT.